This T cell receptor (beta chain) was found in a study of T cell responses to AZD1222 COVID-19 vaccine (dated by TCRdb to 2020 to 2023). Regarding the study in general: TCR sequencing was performed for over 230 trial participants, of whom 207 were given two doses of AZD1222 and around 25 were given two doses of MenACWY control vaccine. Enrollment into the trials was organized by age into subgroups of 18-55, 56-69 and 70-plus years, and those subgroups contained 148, 28 and 57 TCR-sequenced participants, respectively.

Notes on this clone: There is no known antigen for this receptor. No much larger clonotype is one base removed from it; base qualities were not supplied.

Reading from cysteine to phenylalanine, the CDR3 counts 18 amino acids. The DNA shown is the 54-base CDR3, in frame from base 1. Overall study outcomes, separate from this receptor: After two AZD1222 doses, spike-specific TCR breadth and depth were significantly higher than at day 0 and than in MenACWY recipients. Reportedly, almost half of the unique spike-specific TCRs recognized epitopes lying outside the regions that are mutated in the B.1.351 and B.1.1.7 variants. No day 14 peak-response samples were available, so repertoires were characterized only after the peak T cell response. Participants were mostly white British and included more females than males, and it was suggested by the authors that clonal diversity may have been underestimated. CD4 TCRs associated with the vaccine covered the entire spike protein, and the dominant responses were in regions 160-218 and 743-854. Conclusions about previously exposed vaccinees were limited because only six AZD1222 recipients were SARS-CoV-2 seropositive at baseline. The 56-69-year group was small, and its depth increase did not reach significance, likely because of low power.

This sample's time point label indicates: baseline before first vaccination. According to the study, the label for this sample's treatment or condition signals: meningococcal conjugate vaccine given as trial control. Samples from vaccinated people were obtained from the UK trials COV001 and COV002, which included a single-blind randomized controlled phase 2/3 trial of AZD1222 (ChAdOx1 nCoV-19) in healthy adults. For TCRbeta chain sequencing, PBMC samples from trial participants were taken at day 0 and at day 28 after the second dose. The CDR3 regions of human TCRbeta chains were subjected to immunosequencing. From the authors' description of their analysis: Repertoire TCRs were checked for matches against a reference library of SARS-CoV-2-specific TCRs that had been generated using the MIRA antigen-specificity platform. Breadth meant the fraction of unique TCRs that were SARS-CoV-2-associated, whereas depth meant the fraction of total T cells that were SARS-CoV-2-associated. Using the MIRA data, each spike-specific TCR was mapped to the spike region that the TCR reacts to and placed in a CD4 or CD8 class. Log10-transformed breadth and depth values were compared by one-way ANOVA with Sidak's multiple comparisons tests. This immuneACCESS table, as held by TCRdb, lists in-frame sequences with V and J called but not all clones. Of the missing ones, under half trace to an unresolved V gene in checked studies; the others have no known cause. V, J and clone size derive from that table, while D and trimming were established from the DNA sequence. Present in this sample are about 130,000 clones, 80% to 95% of which were seen just once. The ten largest clones take up approximately 4.5% of the sample.

The TCR originated in an adult in good health. The sequences come from peripheral blood, collected on day 0 of MenACWY control vaccination. The chain was built from TRBV21-1 and TRBJ1-6. TRBV21-1 is a recognized pseudogene. This receptor has the CDR3 CASTMPYFTGLADSPLHF. The nucleotide sequence reads TGTGCCAGCACCATGCCGTACTTTACAGGACTTGCTGATTCACCCCTCCACTTT.